This is a list of T cell receptor beta chains from one sample in a study of shared clonotypes between healthy human individuals. The data were produced by immunoSEQ multiplex PCR, yet TCRdb's version contains in-frame clones alone and is incomplete. This table has 850,000 to 1,200,000 clones, more than 60% appearing once. The sample comprised memory CD4+ T cells sorted from blood. The receptors stem from a man between 18 and 35 years old in good health. CDR3s include the opening cysteine and the closing phenylalanine or tryptophan. The order of the fields is CDR3 DNA, CDR3 protein, clone size, D gene, J gene, V gene. The D gene is left open where the match is weak. The listing skips clone size in some rows; elsewhere it reads once, few, many or a size class.

TGTGCCAGCAGTGGGGAATTGAGGACTAAAGGGGATACGCAGTATTTT | CASSGELRTKGDTQYF | . | . | TRBJ2-3 | TRBV28
TGTGCCACCTTAAAAAATTTCAACAGCCCCTACGAGCAGTACTTC | CATLKNFNSPYEQYF | . | . | TRBJ2-7 | TRBV6-1
TGTGCTAGTGGTTTGGTTAGGGGTGCGGGGAGTCCCTATAGCAATCAGCCCCAGCATTTT | CASGLVRGAGSPYSNQPQHF | . | . | TRBJ1-5 | TRBV12-5
TGTGCCAGCAGACTATCAGCCGGGTCCTACGAGCAGTACTTC | CASRLSAGSYEQYF | . | . | TRBJ2-7 | TRBV5-4
TGTGCCAGCAGCCTTCGTGGGGAGCCGAACACTGAAGCTTTCTTT | CASSLRGEPNTEAFF | few | . | TRBJ1-1 | TRBV9
TGTGCCAGCAGTGAACCTTGGGCAGGGACCTACGAGCAGTACTTC | CASSEPWAGTYEQYF | . | . | TRBJ2-7 | TRBV6-1
TGTGCCAGCAGTTACTCGGTAAATGGGAACACTGAAGCTTTCTTT | CASSYSVNGNTEAFF | few | . | TRBJ1-1 | TRBV6-5
TGCAGCGTTGAAGGCCGTAAAGGTAACAGGGATGGAGGGGAAGCTTTCTTT | CSVEGRKGNRDGGEAFF | . | . | TRBJ1-1 | TRBV29-1
TGTGCCAGCACAGAGGACGGATTGATCTATGGCTACACCTTC | CASTEDGLIYGYTF | . | . | TRBJ1-2 | TRBV6-1
TGTGCCAGCAGTATTCCCGGGACAGTCGACTACGAGCAGTACTTC | CASSIPGTVDYEQYF | . | TRBD1 | TRBJ2-7 | TRBV2
TGCGCCAGCAGCGACCGGACAGGGAGGACTGAAGCTTTCTTT | CASSDRTGRTEAFF | . | TRBD1 | TRBJ1-1 | TRBV5-1
TGCGCCAGCAGCTTGAGGGTGAGCACAGATACGCAGTATTTT | CASSLRVSTDTQYF | . | . | TRBJ2-3 | TRBV5-1
TGTGCCAGCAGCCCTGGGACAGACTTTAAAGAGACCCAGTACTTC | CASSPGTDFKETQYF | . | TRBD1 | TRBJ2-5 | TRBV11-3
TGTGCCAGCAGCTTGGACACAGGGGGATCCTATGGCTACACCTTC | CASSLDTGGSYGYTF | . | TRBD1 | TRBJ1-2 | TRBV5-6
TGTGCCACCAGCAGGGTACAGGGGGGTAGGACAGATACGCAGTATTTT | CATSRVQGGRTDTQYF | . | TRBD1 | TRBJ2-3 | TRBV15
TGTGCCAGCAGCTTAGAAGGTCGCGGGGAGCAGTACTTC | CASSLEGRGEQYF | once | . | TRBJ2-7 | TRBV7-9
TGTGCCAGCAGCTTAGCGTTAAGAGAGACCCAGTACTTC | CASSLALRETQYF | . | . | TRBJ2-5 | TRBV7-8
TGTGCCAGCAGCGGGCAGGGGTTATCCTACGAGCAGTACTTC | CASSGQGLSYEQYF | . | . | TRBJ2-7 | TRBV11-2
TGTGCCAGCAGTTCATCCCGAGACAGGGTTTCTGAAGCTTTCTTT | CASSSSRDRVSEAFF | . | TRBD1 | TRBJ1-1 | TRBV28
TGCGCCAGCAGCTCGGACAGCGCCCGCTACGAGCAGTACTTC | CASSSDSARYEQYF | few | . | TRBJ2-7 | TRBV5-1
TGTGCCAGCAGCTTACAGGAAGCGGGGAACACTGAAGCTTTCTTT | CASSLQEAGNTEAFF | . | . | TRBJ1-1 | TRBV11-2
TGTGCCAGCAGTGACCCTGGGGGCTACACCTTC | CASSDPGGYTF | many | . | TRBJ1-2 | TRBV6-6
TGTGCCAGCAGTTACTCTGGCCAGGGGAACTACGAGCAGTACTTC | CASSYSGQGNYEQYF | . | . | TRBJ2-7 | TRBV6-5
TGTGCCAGTAGTGCCTCGGCGGGGCGTAATTCACCCCTCCACTTT | CASSASAGRNSPLHF | . | . | TRBJ1-6 | TRBV19
TGTGCCAGCAGCTTGGGAGGGGTATCGAGCTCCTACAATGAGCAGTTCTTC | CASSLGGVSSSYNEQFF | . | . | TRBJ2-1 | TRBV5-4
TGTGCCAGCAGCCGGGGCAGAGCGGAGAGCTCCTACAATGAGCAGTTCTTC | CASSRGRAESSYNEQFF | . | . | TRBJ2-1 | TRBV14
TGTGCCAGCAGTAGAACGGCGAACACCGGGGAGCTGTTTTTT | CASSRTANTGELFF | once | . | TRBJ2-2 | TRBV9
TGTGCCAGCAGTTACCCCCCTCGGGGGCAGGGTCATCAGCCCCAGCATTTT | CASSYPPRGQGHQPQHF | . | . | TRBJ1-5 | TRBV6-7
TGTGCCAGCAGCCAAGGCGGCGGCACCTTCTACGAGCAGTACTTC | CASSQGGGTFYEQYF | . | . | TRBJ2-7 | TRBV14
TGCGCCAGCAGCTTGGAGCAGCGGGAATTGGAGACCCAGTACTTC | CASSLEQRELETQYF | . | TRBD2 | TRBJ2-5 | TRBV5-1
TGCGCCAGCAGCTTGGCGTCGGGGCTAGCCAAAAACATTCAGTACTTC | CASSLASGLAKNIQYF | once | . | TRBJ2-4 | TRBV5-1
TGTGCCAGCAGCCAAGCAGGGATGGGGACCATATATTTT | CASSQAGMGTIYF | many | . | TRBJ1-3 | TRBV4-2
TGTGCCAGCAGACCCGACGGAAGTAGCAATCAGCCCCAGCATTTT | CASRPDGSSNQPQHF | . | . | TRBJ1-5 | TRBV6-5
TGTGCCAGCAGCTTGAGTGGCCGGGACTGGGAGACCCAGTACTTC | CASSLSGRDWETQYF | . | . | TRBJ2-5 | TRBV5-6
TGTGCCAGCAGCTTACGCAGCGGGGGGAACTCTGGGGCCAACGTCCTGACTTTC | CASSLRSGGNSGANVLTF | . | TRBD2 | TRBJ2-6 | TRBV11-3
TGCGCCAGCAGCCCCAACAATCCCTACATCGATACGCAGTATTTT | CASSPNNPYIDTQYF | . | . | TRBJ2-3 | TRBV5-1
TGTGCCAGCAGTTCGGGCCCCCCGGAGACCCAGTACTTC | CASSSGPPETQYF | . | . | TRBJ2-5 | TRBV28
TGTGCCAGCTCACCACCGGGACGGAGGCCCCTTTTCACCTACGAGCAGTACTTC | CASSPPGRRPLFTYEQYF | . | . | TRBJ2-7 | TRBV18
TGCGCCAGCAGCCTGCCTAATATAGGGACCCAGTACTTC | CASSLPNIGTQYF | once | . | TRBJ2-5 | TRBV4-1
TGTGCCAGCAAGAATGGGCAGGGGACCTACGAGCAGTACTTC | CASKNGQGTYEQYF | . | . | TRBJ2-7 | TRBV5-4
TGTGCCAGCAGCTTAGGGACTTATAATCAGCCCCAGCATTTT | CASSLGTYNQPQHF | . | . | TRBJ1-5 | TRBV5-6
TGTGCCAGCAGTTTCGAAATTGGCCGCTCTGGAAACACCATATATTTT | CASSFEIGRSGNTIYF | . | . | TRBJ1-3 | TRBV28
TGTGCCAGCAGCTTACGCAGGCAAGAGACCCAGTACTTC | CASSLRRQETQYF | . | . | TRBJ2-5 | TRBV7-6
TGTGCCAGCAGGCCTAGACTAGCGGGGGATAATGAGCAGTTCTTC | CASRPRLAGDNEQFF | . | TRBD2 | TRBJ2-1 | TRBV7-2
TGTGCCAGCAGTGAAGCTAGCGGGGGCCCTCAGGATACGCAGTATTTT | CASSEASGGPQDTQYF | . | TRBD2 | TRBJ2-3 | TRBV6-1
TGCGCCAGCAGCTTGAACCCTAGCGGGAGGCTAGAGACCCAGTACTTC | CASSLNPSGRLETQYF | . | TRBD2 | TRBJ2-5 | TRBV5-1
TGTGCCAGCAGAATTCTCTACGAGCAGTACTTC | CASRILYEQYF | . | . | TRBJ2-7 | TRBV6-5
TGTGCCAGCAGTGATACGACAGGGAGAGGAAACACCATATATTTT | CASSDTTGRGNTIYF | . | TRBD1 | TRBJ1-3 | TRBV6-1
TGTGCCAGCAGTTTATCGAAAGAGACCCAGTACTTC | CASSLSKETQYF | once | . | TRBJ2-5 | TRBV28